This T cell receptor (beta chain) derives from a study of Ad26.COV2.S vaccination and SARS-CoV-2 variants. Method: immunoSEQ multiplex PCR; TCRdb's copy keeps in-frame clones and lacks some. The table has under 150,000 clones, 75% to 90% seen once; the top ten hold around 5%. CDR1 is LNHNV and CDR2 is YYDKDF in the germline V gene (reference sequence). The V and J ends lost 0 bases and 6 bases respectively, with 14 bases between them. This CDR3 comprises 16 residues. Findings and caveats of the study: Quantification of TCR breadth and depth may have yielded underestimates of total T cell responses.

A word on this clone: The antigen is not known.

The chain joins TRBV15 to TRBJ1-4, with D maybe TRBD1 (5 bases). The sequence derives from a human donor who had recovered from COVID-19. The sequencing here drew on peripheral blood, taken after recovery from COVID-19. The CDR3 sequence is CATSRERGEGYEKLFF. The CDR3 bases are TGTGCCACCAGCAGAGAGAGAGGGGAGGGGTATGAAAAACTGTTTTTT.